The rows below give T cell receptor beta chains drawn from one sample of a study of shared clonotypes between healthy human individuals. Sequenced by immunoSEQ multiplex PCR; TCRdb stores in-frame clones only, minus some. Among 950,000 to 1,300,000 clones listed, approximately 72% were seen once. The sequenced sample consisted of memory CD4+ T cells sorted from blood. The receptors come from a man between 18 and 29 years old in good health. The CDR3 runs from the conserved cysteine through the conserved F or W. The D gene is left open where the match is weak. Not all rows give a size; the values are once, few, many and, for expanded clones, a class.

cdr3_nt: TGCGCCAGCAGCCAAGATACAGGGAAGTCCCCTGGAAACACCATATATTTT
cdr3_aa: CASSQDTGKSPGNTIYF
j_call: TRBJ1-3
clone_size: NA
d_call: NA
v_call: TRBV4-3

cdr3_nt: TGCGCCAGCAGCCAAGGTAGCGGGGGGCCTAGCACAGATACGCAGTATTTT
cdr3_aa: CASSQGSGGPSTDTQYF
j_call: TRBJ2-3
clone_size: NA
d_call: TRBD2
v_call: TRBV4-1

cdr3_nt: TGTGCCAGCAGCTTAGACAGGGGGCCAGAGACCCAGTACTTC
cdr3_aa: CASSLDRGPETQYF
j_call: TRBJ2-5
clone_size: NA
d_call: TRBD1
v_call: TRBV7-2

cdr3_nt: TGTGCCAGCAGGGCGGGACAGGGGCTTGGTGGCTACACCTTC
cdr3_aa: CASRAGQGLGGYTF
j_call: TRBJ1-2
clone_size: NA
d_call: TRBD1
v_call: TRBV6-5

cdr3_nt: TGCGCCAGCAGTCCGACAGCTTCTAATTCACCCCTCCACTTT
cdr3_aa: CASSPTASNSPLHF
j_call: TRBJ1-6
clone_size: few
d_call: NA
v_call: TRBV5-1

cdr3_nt: TGCGCCAGCAGCCAAGAAAGGAACAGGGTCTACGAGCAGTACTTC
cdr3_aa: CASSQERNRVYEQYF
j_call: TRBJ2-7
clone_size: once
d_call: NA
v_call: TRBV4-1

cdr3_nt: TGTGCCAGTAGTCGGGCAGGGGTAAGCAATCAGCCCCAGCATTTT
cdr3_aa: CASSRAGVSNQPQHF
j_call: TRBJ1-5
clone_size: NA
d_call: NA
v_call: TRBV19

cdr3_nt: TGTGCCAGCAGCTTAGAGCGGTTCGGGGAGCTGTTTTTT
cdr3_aa: CASSLERFGELFF
j_call: TRBJ2-2
clone_size: NA
d_call: NA
v_call: TRBV7-9

cdr3_nt: TGTGCCAGTACCGTGGACAGGGCATTGGGTCAGCCCCAGCATTTT
cdr3_aa: CASTVDRALGQPQHF
j_call: TRBJ1-5
clone_size: many
d_call: TRBD1
v_call: TRBV19

cdr3_nt: TGTGCCAGCAGCTTAGCTACCCCGTACTATAATTCACCCCTCCACTTT
cdr3_aa: CASSLATPYYNSPLHF
j_call: TRBJ1-6
clone_size: NA
d_call: NA
v_call: TRBV7-2

cdr3_nt: TGTGCCATCAGTGAGTCAGAATCTAGCACAGATACGCAGTATTTT
cdr3_aa: CAISESESSTDTQYF
j_call: TRBJ2-3
clone_size: many
d_call: NA
v_call: TRBV10-3

cdr3_nt: TGTGCCAGCAGCTACTGGCGGGCGCCTAGCACAGATACGCAGTATTTT
cdr3_aa: CASSYWRAPSTDTQYF
j_call: TRBJ2-3
clone_size: NA
d_call: NA
v_call: TRBV5-6

cdr3_nt: TGTGCCAGCAGCCCCCGGGTGCTAGCGGGGGGCCTCGTTGACAATGAGCAGTTCTTC
cdr3_aa: CASSPRVLAGGLVDNEQFF
j_call: TRBJ2-1
clone_size: NA
d_call: TRBD2
v_call: TRBV7-2

cdr3_nt: TGTGCCAACACAGATACGCAGTATTTT
cdr3_aa: CANTDTQYF
j_call: TRBJ2-3
clone_size: once
d_call: NA
v_call: TRBV6-4

cdr3_nt: TGTGCCAGCAGCTTAGCCGGGGGCTATGGCTACACCTTC
cdr3_aa: CASSLAGGYGYTF
j_call: TRBJ1-2
clone_size: NA
d_call: NA
v_call: TRBV7-2

cdr3_nt: TGTGCCAGCAGCCCCGGGACAAAAGAGACCCAGTACTTC
cdr3_aa: CASSPGTKETQYF
j_call: TRBJ2-5
clone_size: NA
d_call: NA
v_call: TRBV9

cdr3_nt: TGTGCCAGCAGTTACTCGTCGCCCGAGGGGACCCAGTACTTC
cdr3_aa: CASSYSSPEGTQYF
j_call: TRBJ2-5
clone_size: NA
d_call: NA
v_call: TRBV6-5

cdr3_nt: TGCGCCAGCAGCTTGGACTCCCGCGGAGAGACCCAGTACTTC
cdr3_aa: CASSLDSRGETQYF
j_call: TRBJ2-5
clone_size: NA
d_call: NA
v_call: TRBV5-1

cdr3_nt: TGTGCCAGCAGCCCCCGTCAAGGGGTCTCTAGCACAGATACGCAGTATTTT
cdr3_aa: CASSPRQGVSSTDTQYF
j_call: TRBJ2-3
clone_size: once
d_call: NA
v_call: TRBV9

cdr3_nt: TGCGCCAGCAGTCCGGGACTTACCAGTCCCCTTTACACAGATACGCAGTATTTT
cdr3_aa: CASSPGLTSPLYTDTQYF
j_call: TRBJ2-3
clone_size: NA
d_call: NA
v_call: TRBV23-1

cdr3_nt: TGTGCCAGCAGCTTAGTCTCGCGGGAGGAGGGGTTCTTC
cdr3_aa: CASSLVSREEGFF
j_call: TRBJ2-1
clone_size: many
d_call: TRBD2
v_call: TRBV7-8

cdr3_nt: TGTGCCAGCAGCTTATTCTATAAAGGACAGCCCCAGCATTTT
cdr3_aa: CASSLFYKGQPQHF
j_call: TRBJ1-5
clone_size: NA
d_call: NA
v_call: TRBV7-6

cdr3_nt: TGTGCCAGCAGCTTGCTTGCCGGGAGTTCGTACGAGCAGTACTTC
cdr3_aa: CASSLLAGSSYEQYF
j_call: TRBJ2-7
clone_size: NA
d_call: NA
v_call: TRBV5-6

cdr3_nt: TGTGCCTGGAGCCTCATGGGAGGTGAAAAACTGTTTTTT
cdr3_aa: CAWSLMGGEKLFF
j_call: TRBJ1-4
clone_size: few
d_call: NA
v_call: TRBV30

cdr3_nt: TGTGCCTGGAGTAACAGGGGCCACTATGGCTACACCTTC
cdr3_aa: CAWSNRGHYGYTF
j_call: TRBJ1-2
clone_size: NA
d_call: TRBD1
v_call: TRBV30

cdr3_nt: TGCAGCGCCTGCCCGACAGTACCCGGGGAGCTGTTTTTT
cdr3_aa: CSACPTVPGELFF
j_call: TRBJ2-2
clone_size: NA
d_call: NA
v_call: TRBV29-1

cdr3_nt: TGCAGCGTTGAAGATCCACGGGGGAGAGACTACACCTTC
cdr3_aa: CSVEDPRGRDYTF
j_call: TRBJ1-2
clone_size: NA
d_call: NA
v_call: TRBV29-1

cdr3_nt: TGTGCCAGCAGCTTAGTGCGGGGACAGTTAGCCAAAAACATTCAGTACTTC
cdr3_aa: CASSLVRGQLAKNIQYF
j_call: TRBJ2-4
clone_size: NA
d_call: NA
v_call: TRBV7-8

cdr3_nt: TGTGCCAGCAGTTCTGGACAGAGCCAAGAGACCCAGTACTTC
cdr3_aa: CASSSGQSQETQYF
j_call: TRBJ2-5
clone_size: NA
d_call: NA
v_call: TRBV28

cdr3_nt: TGTGCCAGCAGCTTAAGCACTAATAGCAATCAGCCCCAGCATTTT
cdr3_aa: CASSLSTNSNQPQHF
j_call: TRBJ1-5
clone_size: once
d_call: NA
v_call: TRBV7-8

cdr3_nt: TGTGCCAGAAGCCTTAGGACCCATTTTTACTCTGGAAACACCATATATTTT
cdr3_aa: CARSLRTHFYSGNTIYF
j_call: TRBJ1-3
clone_size: NA
d_call: NA
v_call: TRBV5-3

cdr3_nt: TGTGCCAGCAGACCACCGGGACAGGGGGACGAGCAGTACTTC
cdr3_aa: CASRPPGQGDEQYF
j_call: TRBJ2-7
clone_size: NA
d_call: TRBD1
v_call: TRBV6-5

cdr3_nt: TGTGCCAGCAGCTTAGATGAGGGAATCTCTGGCTACACCTTC
cdr3_aa: CASSLDEGISGYTF
j_call: TRBJ1-2
clone_size: once
d_call: NA
v_call: TRBV7-2

cdr3_nt: TGTGCCAGCCGGGGGGGTCGAGGGAGCAATCAGCCCCAGCATTTT
cdr3_aa: CASRGGRGSNQPQHF
j_call: TRBJ1-5
clone_size: NA
d_call: NA
v_call: TRBV19

cdr3_nt: TGTGCCAGTAGCATGACAGGGTGGACCAATCAGCCCCAGCATTTT
cdr3_aa: CASSMTGWTNQPQHF
j_call: TRBJ1-5
clone_size: once
d_call: TRBD1
v_call: TRBV19

cdr3_nt: TGTGCCAGCAGCTCCCTCAGGGGGACCAACTACGAGCAGTACTTC
cdr3_aa: CASSSLRGTNYEQYF
j_call: TRBJ2-7
clone_size: NA
d_call: TRBD1
v_call: TRBV11-2

cdr3_nt: TGTGCCAGTACCGAAGGCGGGTATAATTCACCCCTCCACTTT
cdr3_aa: CASTEGGYNSPLHF
j_call: TRBJ1-6
clone_size: NA
d_call: NA
v_call: TRBV19

cdr3_nt: TGTGCCTGGAGGGGAACAGGCGGCACCTATAATTCACCCCTCCACTTT
cdr3_aa: CAWRGTGGTYNSPLHF
j_call: TRBJ1-6
clone_size: few
d_call: NA
v_call: TRBV30

cdr3_nt: TGTGCCAGCAGCTACGGGACTCATCGTTTGGACCAGTACTTC
cdr3_aa: CASSYGTHRLDQYF
j_call: TRBJ2-5
clone_size: NA
d_call: NA
v_call: TRBV7-9

cdr3_nt: TGTGCCAGCAGCCAGCAGAACCAGGGCACCGGGGAGCTGTTTTTT
cdr3_aa: CASSQQNQGTGELFF
j_call: TRBJ2-2
clone_size: NA
d_call: NA
v_call: TRBV14

cdr3_nt: TGTGCCAGCAGCCAAGGGGCAGCCTACGAGCAGTACTTC
cdr3_aa: CASSQGAAYEQYF
j_call: TRBJ2-7
clone_size: NA
d_call: NA
v_call: TRBV14

cdr3_nt: TGTGCCAGCAGCCCACGTCCGGGAGCGATAGGGTCCGAGCAGTACTTC
cdr3_aa: CASSPRPGAIGSEQYF
j_call: TRBJ2-7
clone_size: NA
d_call: NA
v_call: TRBV7-2

cdr3_nt: TGTGCCAGCAGTGAAGCCTCTATTAACTACAATGAGCAGTTCTTC
cdr3_aa: CASSEASINYNEQFF
j_call: TRBJ2-1
clone_size: few
d_call: NA
v_call: TRBV6-1

cdr3_nt: TGTGCTAGTGGTTGGACAGGGGGCGCGGTGAACATTCAGTACTTC
cdr3_aa: CASGWTGGAVNIQYF
j_call: TRBJ2-4
clone_size: NA
d_call: TRBD1
v_call: TRBV12-5

cdr3_nt: TGTGCCAGTAGTATCCTCGGGCAGGGAATGGGCCAGCCCCAGCATTTT
cdr3_aa: CASSILGQGMGQPQHF
j_call: TRBJ1-5
clone_size: NA
d_call: NA
v_call: TRBV19

cdr3_nt: TGTGCCAGTAGTAACCCGGGAGTGGAAGAGACCCAGTACTTC
cdr3_aa: CASSNPGVEETQYF
j_call: TRBJ2-5
clone_size: once
d_call: NA
v_call: TRBV19

cdr3_nt: TGTGCCAGCAGCTTAGCCGGGACAGCAAACTATGGCTACACCTTC
cdr3_aa: CASSLAGTANYGYTF
j_call: TRBJ1-2
clone_size: NA
d_call: TRBD1
v_call: TRBV7-2

cdr3_nt: TGTGCCAGCAGTCTACGGTTGGAGACCCAGTACTTC
cdr3_aa: CASSLRLETQYF
j_call: TRBJ2-5
clone_size: NA
d_call: NA
v_call: TRBV11-2

cdr3_nt: TGTGCCAGTAGTCGGACTAGCGGGGGTGGGAATGAGCAGTTCTTC
cdr3_aa: CASSRTSGGGNEQFF
j_call: TRBJ2-1
clone_size: NA
d_call: TRBD2
v_call: TRBV19

cdr3_nt: TGTGCCAGCAGGTCGGTCGGGGGGAGGACAGATACGCAGTATTTT
cdr3_aa: CASRSVGGRTDTQYF
j_call: TRBJ2-3
clone_size: NA
d_call: TRBD2
v_call: TRBV7-6

cdr3_nt: TGTGCCAGCAGCTCAGCCGGGACTCGGATTTCCGATACGCAGTATTTT
cdr3_aa: CASSSAGTRISDTQYF
j_call: TRBJ2-3
clone_size: NA
d_call: NA
v_call: TRBV7-9

cdr3_nt: TGTGCCAGCAGGCCGACAGGGGGCTTTGCGCAGTTCTTC
cdr3_aa: CASRPTGGFAQFF
j_call: TRBJ2-1
clone_size: NA
d_call: TRBD1
v_call: TRBV6-5

cdr3_nt: TGTGCCAGCAGCTTGGTCCCACAGGGGCGAAACACCATATATTTT
cdr3_aa: CASSLVPQGRNTIYF
j_call: TRBJ1-3
clone_size: NA
d_call: TRBD1
v_call: TRBV5-5

cdr3_nt: TGTGCCAGCAGCTCCCTGGGCGGGGAGCTGTTTTTT
cdr3_aa: CASSSLGGELFF
j_call: TRBJ2-2
clone_size: NA
d_call: NA
v_call: TRBV7-2